This TCR beta chain is from a study of early T cells in non-severe SARS-CoV-2 infection (dated by TCRdb to the early 2020s). A note on the overall study: Because TCR sequencing relied on bulk RNA taken from unsorted whole blood, pairing of alpha and beta chains was not possible. Overall study results and their limits: VDJdb matching was skewed toward anti-spike CD8 responses and likely underestimated virus-specific expansions, missing private and CD4 specificities.

The sample holds a few counts of this clonotype. Its target antigen remains unknown. No base quality information exists; no much larger clone differs at one position. This was a case-control study nested in a cohort of healthcare workers in London, UK, who had nasopharyngeal swab PCR tests and blood samples taken every week. Healthcare workers were recruited between 23 and 31 March 2020, during the week of the UK lockdown, and were followed weekly for up to roughly 16 weeks. The library was produced with 5' RACE. The run used a NextSeq 500. In the TCR library protocol, unique molecular identifiers were attached to individual cDNA molecules to correct for PCR bias and sequencing error. TCR alpha and beta chains were both sequenced, and the abundances of alpha and beta sequences in each sample were closely correlated with each other. Per the source publication's procedure: Decombinator V4 was used to annotate the V gene, J gene and CDR3 of the TCR sequences. Expanded TCRs were defined as changing significantly between any two time points under a Poisson model with p below 0.0001. TCR abundances were normalised to the total number of TCRs sequenced per sample and expressed as counts per million. MAIT TCRs were defined by TRAV1-2 paired with TRAJ12, TRAJ20 or TRAJ33, and iNKT TCRs by TRAV10 paired with TRAJ18. VDJdb, accessed 1 November 2021, was searched for CMV, EBV and SARS-CoV-2 annotated TCRs, with TCRs annotated for multiple antigens excluded. Using fastp at Q25 and MiXCR, TCRdb reprocessed the public reads and kept productive beta chains. All rows with the same CDR3 protein become a single entry with the most common DNA and genes. These V and J calls derive from TCRdb rather than the authors' analysis. The sample contains roughly 50,000 distinct CDR3 sequences, 8% to 10% of them found a single time. 9.4% of the sample rests with the top ten.

Via the germline V gene, CDR1 is SQVTM and CDR2 ANQGSEA. The V end loses 6 bases and the J end loses 1 base, and a stretch of 8 bases separates them. The CDR3 holds 12 amino acids from the cysteine to the phenylalanine. Solely the CDR3 DNA is kept, with 36 bases framed from the first base. Recombination joined TRBV29-1 with TRBJ2-3; no confident D gene assignment can be made. Material for sequencing was whole blood. The TCR comes from an adult who was a healthcare worker with PCR-confirmed SARS-CoV-2 infection or an uninfected control (not recorded which). The CDR3 reads CSVEVGTDTQYF. The base sequence is TGCAGCGTCGAGGTGGGCACAGATACGCAGTATTTT.